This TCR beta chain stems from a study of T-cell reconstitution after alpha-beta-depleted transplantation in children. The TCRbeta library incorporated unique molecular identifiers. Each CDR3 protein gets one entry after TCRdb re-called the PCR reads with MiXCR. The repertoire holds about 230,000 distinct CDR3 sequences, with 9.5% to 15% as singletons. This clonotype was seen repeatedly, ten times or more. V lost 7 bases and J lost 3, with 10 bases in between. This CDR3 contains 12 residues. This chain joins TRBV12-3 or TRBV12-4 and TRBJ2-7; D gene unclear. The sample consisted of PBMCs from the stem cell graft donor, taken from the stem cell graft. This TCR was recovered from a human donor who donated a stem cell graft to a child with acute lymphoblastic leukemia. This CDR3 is CASTPYFYEQYF. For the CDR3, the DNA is TGTGCCAGCACTCCCTACTTCTACGAGCAGTACTTC.